These 25 T cell receptor beta chains were all obtained from the same sample, sequenced in a study of T cell responses to AZD1222 COVID-19 vaccine. Generated by immunoSEQ multiplex PCR, the TCRdb table keeps only in-frame clones and is missing some. The sample shows nearly 90,000 clones, 89% of them seen only once. The material sequenced was peripheral blood, taken 28 days after the second AZD1222 dose. Source of these receptors: an adult who received the AZD1222 COVID-19 vaccine.

The chain has TRBV27 and TRBJ2-2; 9 bases are shared with TRBD2. Germline-derived CDR1 and CDR2 are MNHEY and SMNVEV (reference sequence). The CDR3 runs to 16 residues. The junction had 8 bases not matched to a gene; V was cut back by 5 bases and J by 4 bases. The CDR3 DNA reads TGTGCCAGCAGTCCGCGGGGGGGTTCGGGCACCGGGGAGCTGTTTTTT. It is translated as CASSPRGGSGTGELFF.

This chain joins TRBV6-4 and TRBJ2-1, with D possibly being TRBD1 (6 bases). Trimming took 3 bases from V and 2 from J, leaving 14 bases between them. The CDR3 is 16 amino acids. Looked up from germline, CDR1 is MRHNA and CDR2 is SNTAGT. CDR3 sequence: CASSEDGTLTYNEQFF. The DNA for the CDR3 is TGTGCCAGCAGTGAGGATGGGACACTTACCTACAATGAGCAGTTCTTC.

V is TRBV19 and J is TRBJ1-1; no clear D gene. V was cut by 3 bases and J by 2 bases, with 1 base left in between. The CDR3 spans 11 residues. CDR1 and CDR2 from the germline V gene are LNHDA and SQIVND (reference sequence). In DNA, the CDR3 is TGTGCCAGTAGTATCAACACTGAAGCTTTCTTT. This translates into CASSINTEAFF. The full variable domain, completed using reference TRBV19 and TRBJ1-1, is DGGITQSPKYLFRKEGQNVTLSCEQNLNHDAMYWYRQDPGQGLRLIYYSQIVNDFQKGDIAEGYSVSREKKESFPLTVTSAQKNPTAFYLCASSINTEAFFGQGTRLTVV.

The chain recombines TRBV5-1 with TRBJ2-1; 7 bases fit TRBD1. V lost 2 bases to trimming and J lost 5 bases; unmatched junction nucleotides: 1. This CDR3 spans 13 amino acids. Germline V gene data show CDR1 as SGHRS and CDR2 as YFSETQ. The CDR3 sequence: CASSFGTDNEQFF. In DNA, the CDR3 is TGCGCCAGCAGCTTCGGGACAGACAATGAGCAGTTCTTC.

This clone turned up a few times. The chain carries TRBV19 and TRBJ1-5; D is ambiguous. Germline CDR1 is LNHDA and CDR2 is SQIVND (reference sequence). The CDR3 contains 15 residues. Between the trimmed V and J ends, which lost 3 bases and 1 base, there was a span of 10 bases. CDR3 amino acids: CASSMATRSNQPQHF. The CDR3 nucleotides read TGTGCCAGTAGTATGGCGACAAGAAGCAATCAGCCCCAGCATTTT.

This clone was observed once. The chain links TRBV30 to TRBJ1-5; no clear D. Looked up from germline, CDR1 is GTSNPN and CDR2 is SVGIG (reference sequence). The ends were cut back, 0 bases at V and 7 bases at J, with 10 bases in the middle. This CDR3 region has 13 residues. The CDR3 reads CAWSVGKGQPQHF. The CDR3 DNA sequence: TGTGCCTGGAGTGTAGGGAAGGGCCAGCCCCAGCATTTT.

This clone came up a few times. V usage is TRBV6-1 and J usage is TRBJ2-7; the D is unclear. Germline CDR1 reads MNHNS; CDR2 reads SASEGT. V lost 3 bases and J lost 2, with 5 bases in between. The CDR3 contains 12 residues. CDR3 loop: CASSDSPYEQYF. Written as DNA, the CDR3 is TGTGCCAGCAGTGACAGTCCCTACGAGCAGTACTTC.

The chain couples TRBV4-2 to TRBJ1-2; weak D call: TRBD1 (6 bases). CDR1 and CDR2 (germline): LGHNA, YNFKEQ. There are 15 residues in the CDR3. V lost 1 base and J lost 3, with 12 bases in between. CDR3 nucleotide sequence: TGTGCCAGCAGCCAAGTCTCCACAGGGTACTATGGCTACACCTTC. Translated, it gives CASSQVSTGYYGYTF.

J is TRBJ1-2 and V is TRBV2; D is possibly TRBD1 (5 bases). Per the germline V gene, CDR1 is SNHLY and CDR2 is FYNNEI. There are 15 residues in the CDR3. V was clipped by 7 bases and J by 3 bases, with 18 bases between them. CDR3 bases: TGTGCCAGCATAAGGGGACCCGGCGGGTACTATGGCTACACCTTC. Amino acid sequence: CASIRGPGGYYGYTF.

V gene TRBV5-1 combines with J gene TRBJ1-1; tentatively, D is TRBD1 (5 bases). CDR3 length: 15 amino acids. CDR1 and CDR2 from the germline V gene are SGHRS and YFSETQ. The ends were cut back, 7 bases at V and 1 base at J, with 17 bases in the middle. The CDR3 spells CASLNVVQGNTEAFF. Written as DNA, the CDR3 is TGCGCCAGCCTCAACGTCGTCCAGGGGAACACTGAAGCTTTCTTT.

The gene calls are TRBV19 and TRBJ1-5, with TRBD1 matching 9 bases. This CDR3 contains 18 residues. V dropped 6 bases and J dropped 2; count of bases not matched to a gene: 14. Germline V lookup: CDR1 LNHDA, CDR2 SQIVND (reference sequence). The CDR3 loop reads CASRGQGRGQEGNQPQHF. For the CDR3, the DNA is TGTGCCAGTAGGGGACAGGGAAGGGGGCAGGAGGGCAATCAGCCCCAGCATTTT.

This rearrangement joins TRBV19 to TRBJ2-1; D could derive from TRBD1 or TRBD2 (5 bases each). CDR1 is LNHDA and CDR2 is SQIVND in the germline V gene (reference sequence). The CDR3 runs 15 residues. The germline V and J ends were trimmed by 3 bases and 0 bases, with 9 bases remaining between them. The CDR3 sequence: CASSMWGPSYNEQFF. CDR3 sequence (DNA): TGTGCCAGTAGTATGTGGGGACCCTCCTACAATGAGCAGTTCTTC.

This clone was picked up a small number of times. This chain uses TRBV7-6 with TRBJ2-1, with 7 bases matching TRBD2. The germline CDR1 and CDR2 sequences are SGHVS and FNYEAQ. There are 18 residues in the CDR3. V was pared by 5 bases and J by 2 bases, with 15 bases of the junction left unmatched. CDR3 in amino acids: CASSQNPLAGDTYNEQFF. CDR3 in DNA: TGTGCCAGCAGCCAAAACCCCCTGGCGGGGGATACCTACAATGAGCAGTTCTTC.

The chain combines TRBV7-6 with TRBJ2-2, with D possibly matching TRBD1 (6 bases). V lost 0 bases, J lost 2 bases, and 10 bases lay in between. The germline CDR1 and CDR2 sequences are SGHVS and FNYEAQ. The CDR3 extends over 16 amino acids. The chain's CDR3 is CASSLAPGDNTGELFF. CDR3 DNA: TGTGCCAGCAGCTTAGCACCAGGGGACAACACCGGGGAGCTGTTTTTT.

The rearrangement uses TRBV2 and TRBJ2-7; D ambiguous. Germline V gene sequence: CDR1 SNHLY, CDR2 FYNNEI. The germline V and J ends were trimmed by 1 base and 2 bases, with 12 bases remaining between them. The CDR3 covers 15 residues. The CDR3 region is CASSEGWVPPYEQYF. For the CDR3, the DNA is TGTGCCAGCAGTGAAGGGTGGGTACCTCCCTACGAGCAGTACTTC.

V usage is TRBV24-1 and J usage is TRBJ2-1; D is uncertain. Between the trimmed V and J ends, which lost 1 base and 7 bases, there was a span of 4 bases. This CDR3 region has 12 residues. Germline V gene data show CDR1 as KGHDR and CDR2 as SFDVKD. The chain's CDR3 is CATSDFLNEQFF. CDR3 coding DNA: TGTGCCACCAGTGATTTCCTTAATGAGCAGTTCTTC.

The rearrangement joins TRBV3-1 (or the pseudogene TRBV3-2) to TRBJ2-7; no reliable D call. There are 15 residues in the CDR3. CDR1 is LGHDT, CDR2 YNNKEL, per germline (reference sequence). Trimming pared 0 bases from V and 4 bases from J, leaving 13 bases between. The CDR3 sequence: CASSQEGGGVYEQYF. In DNA form, the CDR3 reads TGTGCCAGCAGCCAAGAAGGCGGCGGAGTATACGAGCAGTACTTC.

This clone was counted between two and nine times. CDR3 sequence (DNA): TGTGCCAGCAGTGGACACCGTTACGAGCAGTACTTC. Its translation is CASSGHRYEQYF. This chain joins TRBV11-1 and TRBJ2-7; maybe TRBD1 (5 bases). This CDR3 is 12 amino acids long. Trimming removed 6 bases from V and 4 bases from J, with 10 bases in between. Per germline, CDR1 SGHAT and CDR2 FQDESV (reference sequence).

This chain links TRBV18 with TRBJ1-4, with D possibly matching TRBD1 (6 bases). The V end lost 1 base, the J end lost 4 bases, and 13 bases lay between the germline ends. This CDR3 region has 16 residues. CDR1 and CDR2 from the germline V gene are KGHSH and LQKENI. CDR3 in DNA: TGTGCCAGCTCACCACAGGGAACAGGGATTAATGAAAAACTGTTTTTT. Its translation is CASSPQGTGINEKLFF.

This clone is classed as medium-sized. This chain uses TRBV20-1 with TRBJ2-7; D ambiguous. The germline V gene has CDR1 DFQATT and CDR2 SNEGSKA (reference sequence). The V end lost 1 base, the J end lost 4 bases, and 5 bases lay between the germline ends. The CDR3 loop spans 11 amino acids. CDR3 nucleotides: TGCAGTGCTAGAGGAGATTACGAGCAGTACTTC. Residues: CSARGDYEQYF.

This chain joins TRBV19 and TRBJ2-3, with 12 bases identical to TRBD2. Germline assignment: CDR1 LNHDA and CDR2 SQIVND (reference sequence). After removal of 5 bases from V and 1 base from J, the junction contained 4 bases not matched to a gene. The CDR3 has 16 amino acids. The CDR3: CASSPRLAGGTDTQYF. As DNA, the CDR3 is TGTGCCAGTAGTCCCCGACTAGCGGGGGGCACAGATACGCAGTATTTT.

The V and J genes are TRBV29-1 and TRBJ1-2, with 7 bases lining up with TRBD1. CDR1 and CDR2 from the germline V gene are SQVTM and ANQGSEA. This CDR3 spans 12 amino acids. The V and J ends lost 4 bases and 2 bases, in that order; junction bases with no gene match: 1. CDR3 loop: CSVVQGNYGYTF. CDR3 coding DNA: TGCAGCGTTGTACAGGGGAACTATGGCTACACCTTC.

The rearrangement joins TRBV5-1 to TRBJ2-2, with 8 bases lining up with TRBD2. The germline V gene has CDR1 SGHRS and CDR2 YFSETQ. The J segment lost 1 base and the V segment lost 4 bases, leaving 6 bases of the junction unmatched. This CDR3 contains 16 residues. The CDR3 protein is CASSPLAGGNTGELFF. The CDR3 nucleotides read TGCGCCAGCAGCCCGCTGGCGGGGGGGAACACCGGGGAGCTGTTTTTT.

To note about this clone: Other nucleotide sequences in the sample specify the same CDR3. V usage is TRBV30 and J usage is TRBJ1-4; no clear D gene. This CDR3 spans 12 amino acids. Trimming pared 3 bases from V and 11 bases from J, leaving 13 bases between. Germline assignment: CDR1 GTSNPN and CDR2 SVGIG (reference sequence). The CDR3 reads CAWSGRKEKLFF. CDR3 in DNA: TGTGCCTGGAGCGGCCGTAAGGAGAAACTGTTTTTT.

This chain joins TRBV11-2 and TRBJ2-7, with TRBD2 matching 12 bases. The CDR3 loop spans 17 amino acids. Per the germline V gene, CDR1 is SGHAT and CDR2 is FQNNGV. The V gene end was trimmed by 4 bases and the J gene end by 1 base; junction bases not matched to a gene: 8. Here the CDR3 reads CASSSGLAGYLSYEQYF. Written as DNA, the CDR3 is TGTGCCAGCAGCTCTGGACTAGCGGGGTACTTATCCTACGAGCAGTACTTC.